This T cell receptor (beta chain) was retrieved from a study of T cells expressing NK-cell markers (dated by TCRdb to the early 2020s). For the wider study: About 8 donors provided sorted CD3+CD56+NKG2C+, CD3+CD56+NKG2C- and CD3+CD56-NKG2C+ T-cell subsets, whose TCR beta-chain repertoires were profiled. The libraries were sequenced on Illumina HiSeq 2000/2500, MiSeq or NextSeq, producing 2 x 150 bp reads. Randomly selected healthy volunteers, three men and five women, were used as the eight sequenced donors. Among the eight sequenced donors, seven were HCMV-seropositive and one was HCMV-seronegative. Paper-wide results and their limitations: For six donors, the dominant CD3+CD56+NKG2C+ clonotypes were among the top 10 CD8+ clonotypes and accounted for about 1.0-7.0% of CD8+ T cells. Whether the expanded NKG2C-expressing T cell clones were specific for HCMV antigens remained unclear. Those dominant clonotypes were again the most abundant among CD3+CD56-NKG2C+ cells in four donors, at roughly 28.3-60.1%.

To note about this clonotype: The antigen it recognizes is unknown.

The cysteine opens and the phenylalanine closes a CDR3 of 14 amino acids. The protein alone is recorded here. CDR1 and CDR2, per the germline V gene, are MNHNS and SASEGT. A commercial ELISA kit detecting HCMV-specific IgG in serum was used to determine HCMV serostatus. Peripheral blood mononuclear cells were isolated from blood by Ficoll density gradient centrifugation. Sequencing was performed on an Illumina HiSeq 2000. 5'RACE template switching, by which a universal primer site and unique molecular identifiers were added, was used to make TCR beta cDNA libraries. Synthesis of cDNA was primed from the TCR beta constant segment and was followed by two consecutive PCR amplification steps. The original methods were these. MIGEC was used to demultiplex reads and group reads by UMI, and MiTCR was used to assemble and quantify clonotypes. To exclude erroneous sequences, only TCR cDNA sequences supported by at least two reads were retained. The tcR package was used for downstream repertoire analysis, and clonotypes were matched between fractions using CDR3 nucleotide sequence together with V segment. VDJmatch was used to annotate antigen specificity against VDJdb, with one amino acid substitution in CDR3 allowed. One entry per CDR3 protein sequence results from the TCRdb reprocessing of the reads, with DNA left out. It is TCRdb's table, rather than the study itself, that gives the V and J calls and clone size. This sample's listing comprises 350,000 to 450,000 distinct CDR3 sequences. The ten most abundant clones make up over 4% of the sample.

Sequencing used blood T cells: a sorted CD56 or NKG2C T cell subset, CD4+ or CD8+ T cells, or bulk PBMC T cells (not recorded which). The chain was built from TRBV6-1 and TRBJ2-7. The sequence was obtained from a man aged 18-69 years in good health. CDR3 reads: CASSEQWVLYEQYF.